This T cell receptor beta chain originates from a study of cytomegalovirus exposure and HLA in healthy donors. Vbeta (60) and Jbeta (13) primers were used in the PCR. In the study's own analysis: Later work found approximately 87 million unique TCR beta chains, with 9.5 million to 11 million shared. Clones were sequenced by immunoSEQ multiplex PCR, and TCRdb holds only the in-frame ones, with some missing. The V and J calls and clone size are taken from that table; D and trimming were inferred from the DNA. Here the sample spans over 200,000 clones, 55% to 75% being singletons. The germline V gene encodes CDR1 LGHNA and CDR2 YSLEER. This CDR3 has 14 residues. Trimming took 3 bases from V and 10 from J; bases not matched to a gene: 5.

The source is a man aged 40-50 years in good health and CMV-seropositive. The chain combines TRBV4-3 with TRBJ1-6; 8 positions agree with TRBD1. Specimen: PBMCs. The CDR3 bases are TGCGCCAGCAGCCAGACAGGGGTGGGATCACCCCTCCACTTT. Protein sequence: CASSQTGVGSPLHF.